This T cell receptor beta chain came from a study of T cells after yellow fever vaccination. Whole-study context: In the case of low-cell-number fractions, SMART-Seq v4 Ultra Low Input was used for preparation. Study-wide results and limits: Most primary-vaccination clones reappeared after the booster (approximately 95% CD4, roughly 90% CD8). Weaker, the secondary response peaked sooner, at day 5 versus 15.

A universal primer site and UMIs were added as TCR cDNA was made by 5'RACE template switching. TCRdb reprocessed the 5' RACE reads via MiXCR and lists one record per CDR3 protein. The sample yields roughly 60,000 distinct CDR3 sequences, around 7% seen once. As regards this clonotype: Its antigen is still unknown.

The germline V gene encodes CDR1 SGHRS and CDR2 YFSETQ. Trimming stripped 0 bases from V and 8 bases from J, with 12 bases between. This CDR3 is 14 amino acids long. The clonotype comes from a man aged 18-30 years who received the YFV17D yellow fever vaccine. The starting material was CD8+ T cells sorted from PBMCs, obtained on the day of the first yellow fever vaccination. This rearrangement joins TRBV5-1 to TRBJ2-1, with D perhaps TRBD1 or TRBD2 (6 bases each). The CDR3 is CASSLGGARDEQFF. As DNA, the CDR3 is TGCGCCAGCAGCTTGGGGGGGGCCAGGGATGAGCAGTTCTTC.